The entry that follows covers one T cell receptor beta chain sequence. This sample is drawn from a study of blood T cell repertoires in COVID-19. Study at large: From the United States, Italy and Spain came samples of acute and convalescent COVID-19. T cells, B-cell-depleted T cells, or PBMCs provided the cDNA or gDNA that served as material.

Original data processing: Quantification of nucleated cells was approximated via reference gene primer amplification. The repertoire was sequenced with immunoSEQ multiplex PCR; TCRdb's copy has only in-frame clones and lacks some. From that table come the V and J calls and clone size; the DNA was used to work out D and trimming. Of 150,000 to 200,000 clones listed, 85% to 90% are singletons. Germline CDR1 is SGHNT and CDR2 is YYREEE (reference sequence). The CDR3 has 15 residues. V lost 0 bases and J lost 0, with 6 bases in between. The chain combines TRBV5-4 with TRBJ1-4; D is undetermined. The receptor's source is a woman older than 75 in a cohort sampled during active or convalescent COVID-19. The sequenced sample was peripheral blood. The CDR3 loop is CASSLGSSTNEKLFF. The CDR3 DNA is TGTGCCAGCAGCTTGGGTAGTTCAACTAATGAAAAACTGTTTTTT. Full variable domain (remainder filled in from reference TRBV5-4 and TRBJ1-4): ETGVTQSPTHLIKTRGQQVTLRCSSQSGHNTVSWYQQALGQGPQFIFQYYREEENGRGNFPPRFSGLQFPNYSSELNVNALELDDSALYLCASSLGSSTNEKLFFGSGTQLSVL.